Following are 32 T cell receptor beta chains from one sample sequenced in a study of T cell responses to AZD1222 COVID-19 vaccine. Sequencing was performed with immunoSEQ multiplex PCR; in TCRdb, only in-frame clones are kept and a portion is missing. The sample includes nearly 80,000 clones, around 82% seen only once; the top ten take 22%. This material consisted of peripheral blood, taken on day 0 of AZD1222 vaccination. These receptors came from an adult in good health.

V gene TRBV5-4 combines with J gene TRBJ2-1, with D perhaps matching TRBD2 (6 bases). Germline CDR1 is SGHNT and CDR2 is YYREEE (reference sequence). The V end was cut by 5 bases, the J end by 0 bases, with 15 bases between. The CDR3 length is 16 residues. The CDR3 DNA is TGTGCCAGCAGTCTCGCGGCGGGGAGCTCCTACAATGAGCAGTTCTTC. This gives the protein CASSLAAGSSYNEQFF.

J is TRBJ2-1 and V is TRBV7-8; D gene ambiguous. Between the trimmed V and J ends, which lost 5 bases and 2 bases, there was a span of 13 bases. Germline V lookup: CDR1 SGHVS, CDR2 FQNEAQ. The CDR3 consists of 15 residues. CDR3 protein: CASSPSGGTYNEQFF. In DNA form, the CDR3 reads TGTGCCAGCAGCCCCTCGGGCGGTACCTACAATGAGCAGTTCTTC.

In its sample, this clone was seen a few times. The chain employs TRBV19 and TRBJ1-3; D uncertain. Trimming took 5 bases from V and 0 from J, leaving 8 bases between them. This CDR3 has 14 residues. Germline lookup yields CDR1 LNHDA and CDR2 SQIVND (reference sequence). Here the CDR3 DNA reads TGTGCCAGTAGTGCCCGATCCTCTGGAAACACCATATATTTT. Residues: CASSARSSGNTIYF.

The V and J genes are TRBV29-1 and TRBJ1-2; D remains ambiguous. The V gene's germline CDR1 is SQVTM and CDR2 ANQGSEA. The CDR3 runs 14 residues. The V end was cut by 2 bases, the J end by 2 bases, with 12 bases between. CDR3 residues: CSVERSGSNYGYTF. The CDR3, as DNA: TGCAGCGTTGAAAGGAGCGGATCAAACTATGGCTACACCTTC.

The V call is TRBV10-2, the J call TRBJ2-1; 11 bases agree with TRBD2. With 6 bases clipped from V and 7 bases from J, the junction kept 8 bases outside the gene matches. The CDR3 spans 15 residues. Germline assignment: CDR1 WSHSY and CDR2 SAAADI. The CDR3 DNA is TGCGCCAGCAGACCTACTAGCGGGGGAAAGAATGAGCAGTTCTTC. Translated: CASRPTSGGKNEQFF.

V gene TRBV7-9 combines with J gene TRBJ1-2; no definite D call. The CDR3 spans 13 residues. Germline V gives CDR1 SEHNR, CDR2 FQNEAQ (reference sequence). The V and J ends lost 3 bases and 3 bases respectively, with 8 bases between them. The CDR3 sequence: CASSFTEDYGYTF. For the CDR3, the DNA is TGTGCCAGCAGCTTCACGGAGGACTATGGCTACACCTTC.

CDR3 protein: CASSGTGDSTDTQYF. CDR3 DNA: TGCGCCAGCAGCGGGACCGGCGATAGCACAGATACGCAGTATTTT. The chain links TRBV5-1 to TRBJ2-3; D may match TRBD1 or TRBD2 (5 bases each). Per the germline V gene, CDR1 is SGHRS and CDR2 is YFSETQ. CDR3 length: 15 amino acids. V lost 4 bases, J lost 0 bases, and 12 bases lay in between.

This clone was counted a single time. The genes are TRBV20-1 and TRBJ2-4; D unclear. The CDR3 length is 11 residues. In germline, CDR1 is DFQATT, CDR2 SNEGSKA (reference sequence). The CDR3 DNA sequence: TGCAGCGGCGACCTAGTTAACATTCAGTACTTC. It specifies CSGDLVNIQYF.

The rearrangement uses TRBV12-3 or TRBV12-4 and TRBJ2-1; no clear D gene. This CDR3 is 11 amino acids long. Trimming removed 4 bases from V and 8 bases from J, with 6 bases in between. The CDR3, as DNA: TGTGCCAGCAGTTCAGGCTATGAGCAGTTCTTC. This gives the protein CASSSGYEQFF.

The chain couples TRBV30 to TRBJ1-2; possibly TRBD1 for D (5 bases). V gave up 6 bases and J gave up 3 bases, with 17 bases separating them. The CDR3 totals 14 residues. Germline V CDR1 and CDR2: GTSNPN, SVGIG (reference sequence). CDR3 coding DNA: TGTGCCTGTCACCCCCGACTGGGGGACTATGGCTACACCTTC. Translated, it gives CACHPRLGDYGYTF.

The chain carries TRBV18 and TRBJ1-6; D unresolved. Germline CDR1 KGHSH, CDR2 LQKENI. V lost 6 bases, J lost 3 bases, and 12 bases lay in between. CDR3 size: 15 residues. CDR3 sequence (DNA): TGTGCCAGCTCTTACCAATCCGACTATAATTCACCCCTCCACTTT. It translates to CASSYQSDYNSPLHF.

The V gene is TRBV5-1, the J gene TRBJ2-1; D is ambiguous. CDR1 and CDR2 from the germline V gene are SGHRS and YFSETQ. With 4 bases removed from V and 4 bases from J, the gap between germline ends came to 9 bases. The CDR3 has 13 amino acids. The CDR3 protein is CASSPNGYNEQFF. The DNA of the CDR3 is TGCGCCAGCAGCCCGAATGGTTACAATGAGCAGTTCTTC.

The chain recombines TRBV19 with TRBJ1-2; D remains unclear. Germline-derived CDR1 and CDR2 are LNHDA and SQIVND (reference sequence). The CDR3 covers 11 residues. The V end lost 7 bases, the J end lost 5 bases, and 8 bases lay between the germline ends. The CDR3 loop is CASTQRYGYTF. The CDR3, as DNA: TGTGCCAGTACACAGCGTTATGGCTACACCTTC.

The chain has TRBV6-1 and TRBJ2-3; the D is unclear. Trimming pared 3 bases from V and 14 bases from J, leaving 12 bases between. Germline V gene data show CDR1 as MNHNS and CDR2 as SASEGT. CDR3 length: 11 residues. CDR3 amino acids: CASSDATGTYF. CDR3 DNA: TGTGCCAGCAGTGATGCGACTGGCACGTATTTT.

The genes are TRBV27 and TRBJ2-1, with TRBD2 matching 11 bases. This CDR3 comprises 15 residues. V gave up 5 bases and J gave up 4 bases; unmatched junction bases: 4. Germline loops: CDR1 MNHEY, CDR2 SMNVEV (reference sequence). The CDR3 DNA reads TGTGCCAGCAGTCGACTAGCGGGGAATTACAATGAGCAGTTCTTC. Its protein is CASSRLAGNYNEQFF.

This sequence joins TRBV6-5 and TRBJ2-1; TRBD2 aligns across 8 bases. This CDR3 has 14 residues. Germline CDR1 MNHEY, CDR2 SVGAGI. The V segment lost 4 bases and the J segment 3 bases; nucleotides outside the gene matches: 2. The CDR3 spells CASSLTSGYNEQFF. The CDR3 nucleotides read TGTGCCAGCAGTTTAACTAGCGGCTACAATGAGCAGTTCTTC.

The sample holds one count of this clone. V usage is TRBV5-4 and J usage is TRBJ2-1; D remains unclear. Trimming stripped 2 bases from V and 5 bases from J, with 5 bases between. From germline, CDR1 is SGHNT and CDR2 YYREEE (reference sequence). CDR3 length: 12 amino acids. CDR3 DNA: TGTGCCAGCAGCTTCTATCACAATGAGCAGTTCTTC. Translating it yields CASSFYHNEQFF.

V gene TRBV11-2 combines with J gene TRBJ1-1; D is undetermined. CDR1 and CDR2 from the germline V gene are SGHAT and FQNNGV. Trimming pared 6 bases from V and 0 bases from J, leaving 14 bases between. CDR3 length equals 15 residues. For the CDR3, the DNA is TGTGCCAGCAGAACTTTAACGGGGATGAACACTGAAGCTTTCTTT. It specifies CASRTLTGMNTEAFF.

V and J are TRBV25-1 and TRBJ1-1, with a weak D call TRBD1 (5 bases). V lost 7 bases and J lost 11, with 17 bases in between. The CDR3 loop spans 12 amino acids. Germline lookup yields CDR1 MGHDK and CDR2 SYGVNS. This chain's CDR3 is CASTPVAGGAFF. DNA for the CDR3: TGTGCCAGCACCCCGGTAGCGGGGGGGGCTTTCTTT.

This rearrangement joins TRBV7-2 to TRBJ1-5; D not certain. Germline CDR1 and CDR2: SGHTA and FQGNSA. V lost 2 bases, J lost 7 bases, and 6 bases lay in between. This CDR3 region has 12 residues. CDR3 nucleotide sequence: TGTGCCAGCAGCTTACGAGGGCAGCCCCAGCATTTT. It encodes CASSLRGQPQHF.

The chain recombines TRBV10-1 with TRBJ2-7; D is possibly TRBD2 (6 bases). Germline V gene lookup returns CDR1 WNHNN and CDR2 SYGVQD (reference sequence). Trimming took 0 bases from V and 6 from J, leaving 15 bases between them. The CDR3 loop spans 15 amino acids. As DNA, the CDR3 is TGCGCCAGCAGTGAGTCGGGTCGGGGGACGGCCGAGCAGTACTTC. This sequence encodes CASSESGRGTAEQYF.

The J gene is TRBJ2-5, the V gene TRBV7-9, with 9 bases matching TRBD2. Germline V CDR1 and CDR2: SEHNR, FQNEAQ (reference sequence). The J segment lost 3 bases and the V segment lost 5 bases, leaving 7 bases of the junction unmatched. The CDR3 totals 15 residues. CDR3 protein: CASSGAGGREETQYF. Here the CDR3 DNA reads TGTGCCAGCAGCGGAGCGGGGGGCAGGGAAGAGACCCAGTACTTC.

The chain is built from TRBV9 and TRBJ2-5, with TRBD2 matching 15 bases. This CDR3 contains 16 residues. CDR1 and CDR2 from the germline V gene are SGDLS and YYNGEE. J was trimmed by 4 bases and V by 4 bases; bases with no gene match: 5. The CDR3 loop is CASSTGLAGGGETQYF. For the CDR3, the DNA is TGTGCCAGCAGCACGGGACTAGCGGGAGGTGGAGAGACCCAGTACTTC.

The J gene is TRBJ2-7, the V gene TRBV28, with a possible D match to TRBD1 (5 bases). Germline CDR1 and CDR2: MDHEN and SYDVKM. Trimming pared 10 bases from V and 2 bases from J, leaving 15 bases between. This CDR3 is built from 13 residues. The CDR3: CATRPGRAYEQYF. CDR3 in DNA: TGTGCCACCCGGCCTGGCAGGGCCTACGAGCAGTACTTC.

This rearrangement joins TRBV19 to TRBJ2-1; possibly TRBD2 for D (5 bases). The germline V gene encodes CDR1 LNHDA and CDR2 SQIVND (reference sequence). Trimming cost V 6 bases and J 4 bases, with 10 bases left between them. This CDR3 region has 13 residues. CDR3 protein: CASSLDSYNEQFF. As DNA, the CDR3 is TGTGCCAGTAGCCTGGACTCTTACAATGAGCAGTTCTTC.

V and J are TRBV6-6 and TRBJ2-7, with D unclear. CDR3 length equals 12 residues. Trimming removed 8 bases at V and 0 bases at J, with 8 bases between. Germline-derived CDR1 and CDR2 are MNHNY and SVGAGI (reference sequence). CDR3: CASGSGSYEQYF. The CDR3 DNA reads TGTGCCAGCGGTTCGGGCTCCTACGAGCAGTACTTC.

The rearrangement links TRBV6-2 or TRBV6-3 to TRBJ2-1, with 9 bases identical to TRBD1. CDR1 and CDR2 (germline): MNHEY, SVGEGT. The CDR3 consists of 15 residues. The V gene end was trimmed by 2 bases and the J gene end by 7 bases; junction bases not matched to a gene: 6. The CDR3 DNA reads as TGTGCCAGCAGTTACGTACAGGGGGCTGGGAATGAGCAGTTCTTC. It translates to CASSYVQGAGNEQFF.

The rearrangement links TRBV7-6 to TRBJ1-2; TRBD1 aligns across 9 bases. The CDR3 spans 14 residues. The J segment lost 4 bases and the V segment lost 5 bases, leaving 5 bases of the junction unmatched. Germline CDR1 is SGHVS and CDR2 is FNYEAQ. The chain's CDR3 is CASSAQGAIYGYTF. Written as DNA, the CDR3 is TGTGCCAGCAGCGCACAGGGGGCGATCTATGGCTACACCTTC.

The rearrangement links TRBV19 to TRBJ1-2; 7 nucleotides match TRBD1. J gave up 1 base and V 5 bases, and 7 bases lay outside the gene matches. The length of the CDR3 is 15 residues. The germline V gene encodes CDR1 LNHDA and CDR2 SQIVND (reference sequence). CDR3 amino acids: CASSDWTGGNYGYTF. DNA for the CDR3: TGTGCCAGTAGTGACTGGACAGGAGGTAACTATGGCTACACCTTC.

This clone was seen a single time. J is TRBJ2-7 and V is TRBV12-5; D might be TRBD2 (6 bases). Trimming took 6 bases from V and 3 from J, leaving 15 bases between them. The CDR3 runs 14 residues. Germline V CDR1 and CDR2: LGHNT, FRNRAP. In DNA form, the CDR3 reads TGTGCTAGTGGCCCGTCCGGGGGACGCTACGAGCAGTACTTC. Translated: CASGPSGGRYEQYF.

The chain joins TRBV5-4 to TRBJ1-1, with 7 bases matching TRBD1. This CDR3 has 14 amino acids. The trim removed 4 bases at V and 2 bases at J, leaving 5 bases unmatched. Looked up from germline, CDR1 is SGHNT and CDR2 is YYREEE (reference sequence). CDR3: CASSRQGGNTEAFF. The CDR3 coding sequence is TGTGCCAGCAGCCGACAGGGCGGAAACACTGAAGCTTTCTTT.

J is TRBJ2-2 and V is TRBV11-3, with TRBD1 matching over 12 bases. The CDR3 has 17 amino acids. CDR1 is SGHNT and CDR2 is YENEEA in the germline V gene. V trimming: 1 base; J trimming: 6 bases; junction bases outside the gene matches: 6. CDR3 coding DNA: TGTGCCAGCAGCTTAGTGGCCGGGACAGGGGGCCCCGGGGAGCTGTTTTTT. Amino acid sequence: CASSLVAGTGGPGELFF.